These T cell receptor beta chains were read from a single sample in a study of blood T cell repertoires in COVID-19. Repertoires were generated with immunoSEQ multiplex PCR, while TCRdb's copy carries only in-frame clones and drops some. The sample consists of around 80,000 clones, nearly 85% of them appearing once. The sequenced sample was peripheral blood. The receptors shown here come from a woman older than 75 with acute or convalescent COVID-19. Each CDR3 is given with its conserved first and last residue. The order of the fields is CDR3 protein, CDR3 DNA, D gene, clone size, V gene, J gene. A D gene is named only where the DNA matches it firmly. Clone sizes are given selectively: once, few, many, or a class where the clone is expanded.

CDR3: CASSPRTGLQETQYF; DNA: TGTGCTAGCAGCCCGCGGACAGGGCTCCAAGAGACCCAGTACTTC; D: TRBD1; size: NA; V: TRBV7-7; J: TRBJ2-5
CDR3: CASSLPAGGGRGEQFF; DNA: TGCGCCAGCAGCTTACCAGCGGGAGGGGGAAGGGGTGAGCAGTTCTTC; D: TRBD2; size: few; V: TRBV5-1; J: TRBJ2-1
CDR3: CASSFGREDTQYF; DNA: TGCGCCAGCAGCTTTGGTAGGGAGGATACGCAGTATTTT; D: NA; size: NA; V: TRBV5-1; J: TRBJ2-3
CDR3: CATSDSGAAYEQYF; DNA: TGTGCCACCAGTGATAGCGGGGCAGCCTACGAGCAGTACTTC; D: TRBD2; size: NA; V: TRBV24-1; J: TRBJ2-7
CDR3: CASSPQGLNYGYTF; DNA: TGTGCCAGCAGCCCCCAGGGGCTGAACTATGGCTACACCTTC; D: NA; size: few; V: TRBV7-2; J: TRBJ1-2
CDR3: CASSPPQYRETGELFF; DNA: TGTGCCAGCTCACCTCCCCAATACAGGGAAACCGGGGAGCTGTTTTTT; D: NA; size: NA; V: TRBV18; J: TRBJ2-2
CDR3: CASSLSGQGLEKLFF; DNA: TGTGCCAGCAGTTTATCCGGGCAGGGCCTTGAAAAACTGTTTTTT; D: NA; size: few; V: TRBV28; J: TRBJ1-4
CDR3: CASSLAGGEQTQYF; DNA: TGTGCCAGCAGCTTGGCGGGGGGCGAACAGACCCAGTACTTC; D: NA; size: NA; V: TRBV5-4; J: TRBJ2-5
CDR3: CASSQGAPGELFF; DNA: TGTGCCAGCAGCCAGGGGGCACCGGGGGAGCTGTTTTTT; D: TRBD1; size: NA; V: TRBV11-3; J: TRBJ2-2
CDR3: CASSLSAGRSYEQYF; DNA: TGTGCCAGCAGTTTATCGGCAGGGCGATCCTACGAGCAGTACTTC; D: NA; size: few; V: TRBV27; J: TRBJ2-7
CDR3: CASSLGGRSSQETQYF; DNA: TGCGCCAGCAGCTTGGGCGGCCGTTCGAGCCAAGAGACCCAGTACTTC; D: NA; size: NA; V: TRBV5-1; J: TRBJ2-5
CDR3: CASSPPSGRDTGELFF; DNA: TGTGCCAGCTCACCACCTAGCGGGAGGGACACCGGGGAGCTGTTTTTT; D: TRBD2; size: NA; V: TRBV18; J: TRBJ2-2
CDR3: CASSLGTGVADTQYF; DNA: TGTGCCAGCAGTTTGGGGACAGGGGTAGCAGATACGCAGTATTTT; D: TRBD1; size: NA; V: TRBV27; J: TRBJ2-3